This T cell receptor beta chain was observed in a study of cytomegalovirus exposure and HLA in healthy donors. Findings and limits, study-wide: An ancestry cluster, one associated with Asian ancestry, reportedly showed fewer N-insertions than the 666-donor mean in a later analysis. Listed as cytomegalovirus-associated were 164 TCR beta chains.

The donors, nominally healthy at sampling, likely had unrecorded immune exposures. Germline trimming cut 4 bases from V and 0 bases from J; bases unmatched to any gene: 6. This CDR3 has 16 amino acids. Germline V gene data show CDR1 as KGHSH and CDR2 as LQKENI. In regard to this clone: Its specificity is not known.

Amplification used 60 Vbeta primers and 13 Jbeta primers. TCRdb's copy holds only in-frame clones and misses some; the assay was immunoSEQ multiplex PCR. This table has 130,000 to 150,000 clones, about 73% appearing once. This clonotype was sampled from a man between 40 and 49 years old in good health and CMV-seropositive. Sequencing was performed on PBMCs. This chain links TRBV18 with TRBJ1-3; 7 bases agree with TRBD1. CDR3 bases: TGTGCCAGCTCACGAGCGACAGGGAGCTCTGGAAACACCATATATTTT. Its translation: CASSRATGSSGNTIYF.